One sample yielded the 21 T cell receptor beta chains listed below, sequenced in a study of blood T cell repertoires in COVID-19 (dated by TCRdb to 2018 to 2021). Library construction relied on the immunoSEQ multiplex PCR assay. The source is immuneACCESS, and TCRdb retained only in-frame sequences with V and J called. Part of the clones is not carried over; for the studies checked, unresolved V genes explain less than half of this, and the remainder is unexplained. A total of about 350,000 clones appear in this sample, around 87% of them only once. Jointly, the top ten make up 6% to 7% of the sample. The sample taken for sequencing was peripheral blood. The receptors stem from a woman in her forties or fifties with COVID-19, enrolled during active disease.

This chain connects TRBV10-3 to TRBJ2-3; 10 positions agree with TRBD2. This CDR3 spans 16 amino acids. Germline V gives CDR1 ENHRY, CDR2 SYGVKD. The trim removed 10 bases at V and 1 base at J, leaving 11 bases unmatched. This chain's CDR3 is CATLNVAGGRTDTQYF. In nucleotides, the CDR3 is TGTGCCACCCTTAACGTAGCGGGAGGACGCACAGATACGCAGTATTTT.

This clone was seen more than once but under ten times. V and J are TRBV5-4 and TRBJ2-2; D is perhaps TRBD1 (6 bases). Germline CDR1 and CDR2: SGHNT and YYREEE (reference sequence). The CDR3 loop spans 14 amino acids. The germline V and J ends were trimmed by 2 bases and 13 bases, with 18 bases remaining between them. The CDR3 sequence: CASSFPAGGGVLFF. The DNA for the CDR3 is TGTGCCAGCAGCTTCCCCGCTGGGGGCGGAGTGCTGTTTTTT.

The chain is built from TRBV30 and TRBJ1-1; TRBD1 matches at 8 bases. Germline trimming cut 2 bases from V and 5 bases from J; bases unmatched to any gene: 4. The CDR3 consists of 13 residues. Germline values: CDR1 GTSNPN, CDR2 SVGIG (reference sequence). CDR3 in amino acids: CAWSTGGFTEAFF. The CDR3 DNA follows: TGTGCCTGGAGTACAGGGGGGTTTACTGAAGCTTTCTTT. The full variable domain, its missing parts supplied by reference TRBV30 and TRBJ1-1, is SQTIHQWPATLVQPVGSPLSLECTVEGTSNPNLYWYRQAAGRGLQLLFYSVGIGQISSEVPQNLSASRPQDRQFILSSKKLLLSDSGFYLCAWSTGGFTEAFFGQGTRLTVV.

The chain links TRBV3-1 (or the pseudogene TRBV3-2) to TRBJ2-1, with 9 bases lining up with TRBD2. The germline V gene has CDR1 LGHDT and CDR2 YNNKEL (reference sequence). This CDR3 has 17 amino acids. Trimming removed 4 bases from V and 4 bases from J; junction bases left unmatched: 11. CDR3 loop: CASSPRTGLAGYNEQFF. CDR3 nucleotides: TGTGCCAGCAGCCCGAGGACGGGGCTAGCGGGATACAATGAGCAGTTCTTC.

This clone was seen a single time. The gene calls are TRBV5-6 and TRBJ2-7; D perhaps matches TRBD2 (6 bases). CDR3 length: 14 residues. CDR1 is SGHDT and CDR2 is YYEEEE in the germline V gene. With 2 bases removed from V and 2 bases from J, the gap between germline ends came to 11 bases. The CDR3 here is CASSLELAAYEQYF. The CDR3 region has the DNA TGTGCCAGCAGCTTAGAACTAGCTGCCTACGAGCAGTACTTC.

The chain joins TRBV24-1 to TRBJ2-5; D gene unclear. V was clipped by 3 bases and J by 1 base, with 8 bases between them. This CDR3 region has 14 residues. Germline V gene lookup returns CDR1 KGHDR and CDR2 SFDVKD. For the CDR3, the DNA is TGTGCCACCAGTGATCCCCCTCCCCAAGAGACCCAGTACTTC. This sequence encodes CATSDPPPQETQYF.

This rearrangement joins TRBV3-1 (or the pseudogene TRBV3-2) to TRBJ2-2; 15 bases fit TRBD2. Trimming took 5 bases from V and 8 from J; bases not matched to a gene: 9. The V gene's germline CDR1 is LGHDT and CDR2 YNNKEL (reference sequence). The length of the CDR3 is 17 residues. The CDR3 sequence: CASSAPGLAGGLGELFF. The DNA of the CDR3 is TGTGCCAGCAGCGCGCCGGGACTAGCGGGAGGATTGGGGGAGCTGTTTTTT.

The chain joins TRBV6-4 to TRBJ2-7, with 10 bases aligning to TRBD1. CDR1 is MRHNA and CDR2 is SNTAGT in the germline V gene. Trimming at V came to 3 bases and at J to 2 bases, leaving 4 bases not matched to a gene. The CDR3 covers 15 residues. CDR3 loop: CASSEGTGAPYEQYF. The CDR3, as DNA: TGTGCCAGCAGTGAAGGGACAGGGGCACCCTACGAGCAGTACTTC.

Comment on this clone: In the same sample, other DNA sequences code for this CDR3. This chain links TRBV30 with TRBJ1-1; D is unclear. The CDR3 contains 13 residues. Trimming shortened V by 0 bases and J by 1 base, and 6 bases separated the two germline ends. Germline CDR1 and CDR2: GTSNPN and SVGIG (reference sequence). The DNA of the CDR3 is TGTGCCTGGAGTGTAGGAGGGAACACTGAAGCTTTCTTT. Amino acid sequence: CAWSVGGNTEAFF. Combining the CDR3 with reference TRBV30 and TRBJ1-1 gives the whole variable domain SQTIHQWPATLVQPVGSPLSLECTVEGTSNPNLYWYRQAAGRGLQLLFYSVGIGQISSEVPQNLSASRPQDRQFILSSKKLLLSDSGFYLCAWSVGGNTEAFFGQGTRLTVV.

A single count supports this clone. The gene calls are TRBV5-1 and TRBJ2-1; no definite D call. Trimming cost V 4 bases and J 5 bases, with 4 bases left between them. The V gene's germline CDR1 is SGHRS and CDR2 YFSETQ. The CDR3 totals 11 residues. In nucleotides, the CDR3 is TGCGCCAGCAGCCTAAACAATGAGCAGTTCTTC. Protein sequence: CASSLNNEQFF. The full variable domain, completed using reference TRBV5-1 and TRBJ2-1, is KAGVTQTPRYLIKTRGQQVTLSCSPISGHRSVSWYQQTPGQGLQFLFEYFSETQRNKGNFPGRFSGRQFSNSRSEMNVSTLELGDSALYLCASSLNNEQFFGPGTRLTVL.

V gene TRBV27 combines with J gene TRBJ2-5; 8 nucleotides align to TRBD1. The CDR3 is 14 residues long. Germline CDR1 and CDR2: MNHEY and SMNVEV (reference sequence). V gave up 3 bases and J gave up 5 bases; unmatched junction bases: 5. CDR3 coding DNA: TGTGCCAGCAGTTTCATACAGGGGGTCGAGACCCAGTACTTC. Its translation: CASSFIQGVETQYF.

The V call is TRBV29-1, the J call TRBJ2-5, with no clear D. CDR1 SQVTM and CDR2 ANQGSEA come from the germline V gene. This CDR3 is 11 amino acids long. The ends were cut back, 5 bases at V and 2 bases at J, with 6 bases in the middle. The chain's CDR3 is CSVRSQETQYF. The CDR3 DNA sequence: TGCAGCGTTCGTTCTCAAGAGACCCAGTACTTC.

This chain uses TRBV5-6 with TRBJ2-5; TRBD1 matches at 8 bases. CDR1 is SGHDT, CDR2 YYEEEE, per germline. The V segment lost 3 bases and the J segment 5 bases; nucleotides outside the gene matches: 3. The CDR3 spans 13 residues. The CDR3 protein is CASSSTGGETQYF. CDR3 nucleotide sequence: TGTGCCAGCAGCTCAACAGGGGGTGAGACCCAGTACTTC. The variable domain in full, completed from reference TRBV5-6 and TRBJ2-5, reads DAGVTQSPTHLIKTRGQQVTLRCSPKSGHDTVSWYQQALGQGPQFIFQYYEEEERQRGNFPDRFSGHQFPNYSSELNVNALLLGDSALYLCASSSTGGETQYFGPGTRLLVL.

V usage is TRBV6-2 or TRBV6-3 and J usage is TRBJ1-5; tentatively, D is TRBD1 (5 bases). Germline V gives CDR1 MNHEY, CDR2 SVGEGT. V lost 2 bases to trimming and J lost 0 bases, with 11 bases between them. This CDR3 contains 16 residues. CDR3 sequence (DNA): TGTGCCAGCAGTTACCGGGGGGTAATTAGCAATCAGCCCCAGCATTTT. It yields the protein CASSYRGVISNQPQHF.

The chain has TRBV10-3 and TRBJ2-1; TRBD2 matches at 7 bases. CDR1 is ENHRY and CDR2 is SYGVKD in the germline V gene. The trim removed 8 bases at V and 5 bases at J, leaving 3 bases unmatched. CDR3 length: 12 amino acids. CDR3 sequence reads: CAIRGGDNEQFF. CDR3 sequence (DNA): TGTGCCATCCGTGGGGGGGACAATGAGCAGTTCTTC.

V gene TRBV25-1 combines with J gene TRBJ1-5, with 7 bases aligning to TRBD1. The CDR3 loop spans 14 amino acids. CDR1 MGHDK and CDR2 SYGVNS come from the germline V gene. J was trimmed by 2 bases and V by 4 bases; bases with no gene match: 2. The CDR3 loop is CASSAGTGNQPQHF. In nucleotides, the CDR3 is TGTGCCAGCAGTGCCGGGACAGGCAATCAGCCCCAGCATTTT.

This clone was detected once. The genes are TRBV5-1 and TRBJ1-6; 9 bases map to TRBD1. The CDR3 has 16 amino acids. V lost 1 base to trimming and J lost 10 bases; unmatched junction nucleotides: 9. CDR1 is SGHRS, CDR2 YFSETQ, per germline. The DNA for the CDR3 is TGCGCCAGCAGCTTGTCTCCGGGACAGGGTGGATCACCCCTCCACTTT. Translation gives CASSLSPGQGGSPLHF.

The chain uses TRBV3-1 (or the pseudogene TRBV3-2) and TRBJ2-5, with 10 bases fitting TRBD2. V trimming: 4 bases; J trimming: 5 bases; junction bases outside the gene matches: 13. Per the germline V gene, CDR1 is LGHDT and CDR2 is YNNKEL (reference sequence). The CDR3 is made up of 17 amino acids. Written as DNA, the CDR3 is TGTGCCAGCAGCCCCCGACGTCCTAGCGGGAGCTGGGAGACCCAGTACTTC. It specifies CASSPRRPSGSWETQYF.

This chain joins TRBV5-1 and TRBJ2-1, with TRBD1 matching 8 bases. This CDR3 spans 15 amino acids. Germline CDR1 and CDR2: SGHRS and YFSETQ. After removal of 4 bases from V and 7 bases from J, the junction contained 10 bases not matched to a gene. The CDR3 region has the DNA TGCGCCAGCAGCACGGGGACAGGCTTATTAAATGAGCAGTTCTTC. This sequence encodes CASSTGTGLLNEQFF.

J is TRBJ2-7 and V is TRBV5-1; no definite D call. CDR1 SGHRS and CDR2 YFSETQ come from the germline V gene. The CDR3 runs to 14 residues. V was clipped by 0 bases and J by 0 bases, with 7 bases between them. The CDR3 loop is CASSLESVSYEQYF. The CDR3 bases are TGCGCCAGCAGCTTGGAGAGTGTCTCCTACGAGCAGTACTTC.

CDR3 nucleotide sequence: TGTGCCAGCAGCTTAATCGGGGCCGGGAGCACTGAAGCTTTCTTT. It translates to CASSLIGAGSTEAFF. This chain joins TRBV7-3 and TRBJ1-1; a possible D gene is TRBD1 (5 bases). Per germline, CDR1 SGHTA and CDR2 FQGTGA. This CDR3 is built from 15 residues. Deletions cut 1 base from V and 4 bases from J, with 13 bases between.